This TCR beta chain was found in a study of tumor and adjacent non-tumor tissue in lung cancer. Study in general: Each sample yielded around 4 million productive TCRbeta reads on average.

TCRbeta libraries were built with three rounds of nested PCR, modified from ARM-PCR. TCRdb reprocessed the multiplex PCR reads via MiXCR and lists one record per CDR3 protein. The sample holds some 78,000 distinct CDR3 sequences; 65% to 90% are singletons and the top ten take about 14%. No cell sorting was done before RNA was extracted from the tissue. As concerns this clonotype: One end of the junction fails to match germline, which may point to a read error.

This CDR3 region has 18 residues. Germline values: CDR1 MNHNS, CDR2 SASEGT. The chain links TRBV6-1 to TRBJ2-5; 7 bases are a match to TRBD2. The sample consisted of lung tumor tissue. The receptor comes from a woman aged 45 to 65 with non-small cell lung cancer. The CDR3 DNA follows: TGTGCCAGCAGTGGAGGCGGGGGTATTTGGGTGAGTTGGAAGACCCAATACTTC. Translation: CASSGGGGIWVSWKTQYF.